The present T cell receptor (beta chain) was sequenced within a study of shared clonotypes between healthy human individuals. For the study at large: Donor ages ranged 18 to 49 years: two women, a few men. The study used three CD4 naive, three CD4 memory, two CD8 naive and one CD8 memory plate per donor. Points from the study as a whole: What limited the represented genetic and exposure-history diversity was the small number of donors.

Comments on this clone: Its antigen is unknown.

The genomic DNA of each subset was split evenly across several immunoSEQ plates. Generated by immunoSEQ multiplex PCR, the TCRdb table keeps only in-frame clones and is missing some. The sample contains some 1,400,000 clones, 96% of which appear only once. V shed 2 bases and J shed 0 bases, with 9 bases lying between them. Per the germline V gene, CDR1 is SGHRS and CDR2 is YFSETQ. The CDR3 is 15 residues long. The sample was naive CD4+ T cells sorted from blood. Subset specified: CD45RA+ positively selected. This chain joins TRBV5-1 and TRBJ2-1; the D is unclear. This clonotype was sampled from a man under 40 in good health. CDR3 DNA: TGCGCCAGCAGCTTATCGATGAGCTCCTACAATGAGCAGTTCTTC. Encoded protein: CASSLSMSSYNEQFF.